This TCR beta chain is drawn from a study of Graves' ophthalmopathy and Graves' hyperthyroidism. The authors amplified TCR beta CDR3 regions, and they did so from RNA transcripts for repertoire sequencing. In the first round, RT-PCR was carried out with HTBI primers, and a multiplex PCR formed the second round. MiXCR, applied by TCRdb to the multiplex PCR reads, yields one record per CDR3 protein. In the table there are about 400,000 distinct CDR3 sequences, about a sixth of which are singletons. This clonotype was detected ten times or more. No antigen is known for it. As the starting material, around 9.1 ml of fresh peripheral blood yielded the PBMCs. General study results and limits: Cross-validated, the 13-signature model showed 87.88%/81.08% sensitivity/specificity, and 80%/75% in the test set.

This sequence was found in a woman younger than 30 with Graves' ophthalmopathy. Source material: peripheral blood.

CDR3 residues: CASIPGLQNTEAFF. The CDR3 bases are TGTGCCAGCATCCCCGGACTTCAGAACACTGAAGCTTTCTTT. V is TRBV12-3 or TRBV12-4 and J is TRBJ1-1; D gene uncertain. V lost 7 bases and J lost 1, with 13 bases in between. CDR3 length: 14 amino acids.